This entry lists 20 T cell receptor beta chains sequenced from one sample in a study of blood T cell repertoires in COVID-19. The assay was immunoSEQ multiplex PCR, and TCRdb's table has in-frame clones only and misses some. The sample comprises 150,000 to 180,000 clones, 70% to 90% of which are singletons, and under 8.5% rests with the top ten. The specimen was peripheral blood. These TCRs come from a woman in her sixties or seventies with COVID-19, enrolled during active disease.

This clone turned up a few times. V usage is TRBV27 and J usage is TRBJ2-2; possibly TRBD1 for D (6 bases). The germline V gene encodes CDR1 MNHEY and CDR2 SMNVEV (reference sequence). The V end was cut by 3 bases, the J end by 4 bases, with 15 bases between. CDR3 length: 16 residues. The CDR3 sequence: CASSFLQGEGTGELFF. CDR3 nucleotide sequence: TGTGCCAGCAGTTTCCTACAGGGTGAAGGCACCGGGGAGCTGTTTTTT.

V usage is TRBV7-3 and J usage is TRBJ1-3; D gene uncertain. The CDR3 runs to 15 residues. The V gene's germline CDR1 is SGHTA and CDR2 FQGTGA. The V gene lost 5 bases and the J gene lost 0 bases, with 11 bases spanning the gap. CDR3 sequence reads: CASSIDGFSGNTIYF. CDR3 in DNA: TGTGCCAGCAGCATCGACGGGTTCTCTGGAAACACCATATATTTT.

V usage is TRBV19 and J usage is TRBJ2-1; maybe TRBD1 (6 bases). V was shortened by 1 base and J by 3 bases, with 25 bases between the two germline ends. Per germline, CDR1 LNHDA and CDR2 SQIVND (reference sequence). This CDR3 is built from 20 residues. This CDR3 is CASSIVPPRLGQKIYNEQFF. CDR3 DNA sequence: TGTGCCAGTAGTATAGTCCCCCCCCGACTTGGACAGAAGATCTACAATGAGCAGTTCTTC.

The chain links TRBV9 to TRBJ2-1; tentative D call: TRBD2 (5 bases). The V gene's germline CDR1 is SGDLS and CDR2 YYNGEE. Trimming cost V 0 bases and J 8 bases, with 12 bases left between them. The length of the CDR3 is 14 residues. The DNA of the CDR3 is TGTGCCAGCAGCGTAGTAGATCTGAGGGATGAGCAGTTCTTC. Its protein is CASSVVDLRDEQFF.

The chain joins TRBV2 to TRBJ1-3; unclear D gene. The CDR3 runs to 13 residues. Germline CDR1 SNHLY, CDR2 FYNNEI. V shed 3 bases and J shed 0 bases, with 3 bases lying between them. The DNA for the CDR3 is TGTGCCAGCAGTGACCTCTCTGGAAACACCATATATTTT. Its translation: CASSDLSGNTIYF.

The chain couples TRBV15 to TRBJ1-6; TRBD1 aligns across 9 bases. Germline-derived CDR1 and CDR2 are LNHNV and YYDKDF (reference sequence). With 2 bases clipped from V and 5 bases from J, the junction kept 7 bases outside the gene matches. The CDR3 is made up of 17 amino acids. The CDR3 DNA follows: TGTGCCACCAGCAGAACAGGGGGCCGAAGAGATAATTCACCCCTCCACTTT. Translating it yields CATSRTGGRRDNSPLHF.

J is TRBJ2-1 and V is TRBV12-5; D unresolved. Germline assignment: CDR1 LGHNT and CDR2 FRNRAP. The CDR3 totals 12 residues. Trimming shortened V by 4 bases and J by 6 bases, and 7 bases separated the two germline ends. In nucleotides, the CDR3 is TGTGCTAGTGGTTACGAAGCCAATGAGCAGTTCTTC. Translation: CASGYEANEQFF.

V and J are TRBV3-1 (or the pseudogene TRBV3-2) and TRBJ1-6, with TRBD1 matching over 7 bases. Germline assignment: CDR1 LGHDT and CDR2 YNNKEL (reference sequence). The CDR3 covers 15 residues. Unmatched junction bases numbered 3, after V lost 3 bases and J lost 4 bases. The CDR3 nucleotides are TGTGCCAGCAGCCAGCCGGGACAGTATAATTCACCCCTCCACTTT. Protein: CASSQPGQYNSPLHF.

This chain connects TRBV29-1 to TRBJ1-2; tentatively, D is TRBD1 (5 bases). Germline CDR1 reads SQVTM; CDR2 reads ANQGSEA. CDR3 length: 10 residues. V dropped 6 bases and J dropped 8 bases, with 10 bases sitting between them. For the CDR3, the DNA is TGCAGCGTCGCAGACAGCGGCTACACCTTC. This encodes CSVADSGYTF.

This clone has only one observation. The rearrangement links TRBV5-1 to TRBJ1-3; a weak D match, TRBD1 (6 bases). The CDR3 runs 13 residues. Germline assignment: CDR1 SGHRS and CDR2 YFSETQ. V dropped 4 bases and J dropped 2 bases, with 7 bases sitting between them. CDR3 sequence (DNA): TGCGCCAGCAGCCAGGGGACTGGAAACACCATATATTTT. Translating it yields CASSQGTGNTIYF.

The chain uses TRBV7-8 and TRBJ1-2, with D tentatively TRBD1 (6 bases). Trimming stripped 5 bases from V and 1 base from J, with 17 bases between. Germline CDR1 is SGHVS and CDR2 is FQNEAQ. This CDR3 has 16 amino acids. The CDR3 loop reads CASSEDSIPINYGYTF. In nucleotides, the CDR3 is TGTGCCAGCAGCGAGGACAGCATACCCATTAACTATGGCTACACCTTC.

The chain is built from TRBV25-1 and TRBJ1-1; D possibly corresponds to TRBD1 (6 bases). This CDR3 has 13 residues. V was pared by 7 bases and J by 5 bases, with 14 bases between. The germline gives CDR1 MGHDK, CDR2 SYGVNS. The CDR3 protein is CASMKGGGTEAFF. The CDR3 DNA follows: TGTGCCAGCATGAAGGGGGGAGGGACTGAAGCTTTCTTT.

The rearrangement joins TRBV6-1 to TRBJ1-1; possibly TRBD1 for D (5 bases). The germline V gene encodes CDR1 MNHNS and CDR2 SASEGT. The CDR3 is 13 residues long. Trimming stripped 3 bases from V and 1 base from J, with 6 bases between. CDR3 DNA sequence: TGTGCCAGCAGTGACACAGGGAACACTGAAGCTTTCTTT. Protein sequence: CASSDTGNTEAFF.

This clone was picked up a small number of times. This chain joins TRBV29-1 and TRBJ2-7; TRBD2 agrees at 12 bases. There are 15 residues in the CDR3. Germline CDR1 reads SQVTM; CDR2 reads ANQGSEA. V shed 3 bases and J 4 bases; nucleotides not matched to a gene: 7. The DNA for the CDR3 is TGCAGCGTTGAGAAGACTAGCGGGAGTGGGTACGAGCAGTACTTC. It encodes CSVEKTSGSGYEQYF.

CDR3 sequence reads: CASSIVQKNTEAFF. As DNA, the CDR3 is TGTGCCAGTAGTATTGTACAGAAGAACACTGAAGCTTTCTTT. J is TRBJ1-1 and V is TRBV19; D call uncertain. The CDR3 runs 14 residues. The germline V gene has CDR1 LNHDA and CDR2 SQIVND (reference sequence). With 3 bases removed from V and 1 base from J, the gap between germline ends came to 9 bases.

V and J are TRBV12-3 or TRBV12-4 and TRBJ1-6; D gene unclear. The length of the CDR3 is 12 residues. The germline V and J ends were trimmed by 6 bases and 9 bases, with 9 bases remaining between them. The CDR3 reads CASRTGVSPLHF. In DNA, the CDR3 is TGTGCCAGCAGGACCGGAGTTTCACCCCTCCACTTT.

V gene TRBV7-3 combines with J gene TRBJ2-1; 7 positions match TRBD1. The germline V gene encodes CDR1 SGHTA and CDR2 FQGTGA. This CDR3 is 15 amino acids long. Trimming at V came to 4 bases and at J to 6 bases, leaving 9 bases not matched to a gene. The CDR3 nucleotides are TGTGCCAGCAGCTCTACTAGGGGGCCTGGCAATGAGCAGTTCTTC. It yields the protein CASSSTRGPGNEQFF.

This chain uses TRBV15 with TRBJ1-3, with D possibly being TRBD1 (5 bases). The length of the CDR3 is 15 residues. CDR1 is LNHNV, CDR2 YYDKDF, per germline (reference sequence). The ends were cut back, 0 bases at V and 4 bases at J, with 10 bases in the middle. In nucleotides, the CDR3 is TGTGCCACCAGCAGAGACCAGGGTGGAGGAAACACCATATATTTT. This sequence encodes CATSRDQGGGNTIYF.

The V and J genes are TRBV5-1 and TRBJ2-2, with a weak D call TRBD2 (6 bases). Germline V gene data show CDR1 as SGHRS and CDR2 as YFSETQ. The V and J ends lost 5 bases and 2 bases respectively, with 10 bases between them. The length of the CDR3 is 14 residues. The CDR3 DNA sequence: TGCGCCAGCAGTGTGCGGGAAAACACCGGGGAGCTGTTTTTT. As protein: CASSVRENTGELFF.

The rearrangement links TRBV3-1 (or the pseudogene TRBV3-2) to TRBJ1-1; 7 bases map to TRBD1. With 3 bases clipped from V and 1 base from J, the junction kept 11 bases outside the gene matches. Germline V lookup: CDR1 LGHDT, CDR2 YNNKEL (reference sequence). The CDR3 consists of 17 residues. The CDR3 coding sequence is TGTGCCAGCAGCCATCGTAACAGGGGATTTAGGAACACTGAAGCTTTCTTT. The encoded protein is CASSHRNRGFRNTEAFF.